The present entry profiles one T cell receptor beta chain with its context. What it binds is unknown. A much larger clone sits a single nucleotide away, making a read error possible. Treg sorting used a CD4+CD25+CD127-/low gate. Study outcomes and limitations: Tumor Tregs overlapped most with tumor, then blood, naive CD4+ cells. The larger cohort examined one V-J beta rearrangement, not whole repertoires. Tumor memory CD4+ T cell TCR gene usage clustered with blood and lymph node memory CD4+ cells and lymph node naive CD4+ cells.

V was clipped by 1 base and J by 10 bases, with 8 bases between them. Looked up from germline, CDR1 is SNHLY and CDR2 is FYNNEI. CDR3 length: 13 residues. Semi-nested PCR with Nested Universal Primer A followed constant-region reverse priming of full-length variable regions. One entry per CDR3 protein results from TCRdb running MiXCR on the 5' RACE reads. Of around 55,000 distinct CDR3 sequences listed, more than 20% were seen once; the top ten hold 3% to 4%. The chain carries TRBV2 and TRBJ1-6; D not resolved. Sequencing used tumor-infiltrating Tregs sorted from the breast tumor. The sequence was collected from a female donor with breast cancer. CDR3 in DNA: TGTGCCAGCAGTGAAGGAAGTGGATCACCCCTCCACTTT. Amino acid sequence: CASSEGSGSPLHF.